Below, 4 T cell receptor beta chains from the same sample are listed, as sequenced in a study of cytomegalovirus exposure and HLA in healthy donors. It was with 60 Vbeta and 13 Jbeta primers that the PCR ran. Sequencing was performed with immunoSEQ multiplex PCR; in TCRdb, only in-frame clones are kept and a portion is missing. This sample has under 200,000 clones; 68% occur once, and the top ten carry around 3%. Sequenced: PBMCs. These receptors all come from a woman aged 40 to 50 in good health and CMV-seropositive.

The chain recombines TRBV4-2 with TRBJ1-2, with D possibly TRBD1 on 5 matching bases. The CDR3 totals 14 residues. Trimming shortened V by 0 bases and J by 2 bases, and 7 bases separated the two germline ends. The germline gives CDR1 LGHNA, CDR2 YNFKEQ. The CDR3 coding sequence is TGTGCCAGCAGCCAAGATAACAGGAACTATGGCTACACCTTC. It translates to CASSQDNRNYGYTF.

The gene calls are TRBV5-8 and TRBJ2-7, with 11 nucleotides matching TRBD1. The CDR3 is 15 residues long. Germline values: CDR1 SGHTS, CDR2 YDEGEE. The junction had 15 bases not matched to a gene; V was cut back by 6 bases and J by 10 bases. This CDR3 reads CASTKTGTGGRGQYF. In DNA, the CDR3 is TGTGCCAGCACCAAAACCGGGACAGGGGGTCGAGGACAGTACTTC.

The chain combines TRBV4-1 with TRBJ2-1; 12 bases map to TRBD2. The CDR3 contains 15 residues. After removal of 6 bases from V and 8 bases from J, the junction contained 8 bases not matched to a gene. Germline loops: CDR1 MGHRA, CDR2 YSYEKL. The CDR3 spells CASRPTSGSRDEQFF. Written as DNA, the CDR3 is TGCGCCAGCAGGCCGACTAGCGGGAGCCGCGATGAGCAGTTCTTC.

V and J are TRBV5-4 and TRBJ2-3; D unclear. The CDR3 contains 15 residues. Trimming took off 2 bases at V and 6 bases at J, with 16 bases between the two ends. Per the germline V gene, CDR1 is SGHNT and CDR2 is YYREEE (reference sequence). CDR3 in DNA: TGTGCCAGCAGCTTAGGTAGTAGCAACGGGGATACGCAGTATTTT. Its protein product is CASSLGSSNGDTQYF.